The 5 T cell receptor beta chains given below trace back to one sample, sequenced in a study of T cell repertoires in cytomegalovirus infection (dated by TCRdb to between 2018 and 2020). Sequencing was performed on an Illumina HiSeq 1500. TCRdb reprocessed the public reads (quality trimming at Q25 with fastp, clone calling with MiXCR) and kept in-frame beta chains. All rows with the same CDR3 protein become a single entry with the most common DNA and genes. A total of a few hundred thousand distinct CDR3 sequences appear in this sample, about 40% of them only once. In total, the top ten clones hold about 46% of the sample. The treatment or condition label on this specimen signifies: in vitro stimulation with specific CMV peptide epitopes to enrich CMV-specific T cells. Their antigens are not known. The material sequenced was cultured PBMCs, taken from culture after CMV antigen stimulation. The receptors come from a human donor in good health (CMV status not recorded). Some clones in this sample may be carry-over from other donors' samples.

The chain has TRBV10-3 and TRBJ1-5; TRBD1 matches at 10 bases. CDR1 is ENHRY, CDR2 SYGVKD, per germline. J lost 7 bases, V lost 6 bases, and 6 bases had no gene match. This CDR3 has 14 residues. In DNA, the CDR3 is TGTGCCATCAGGGGGACAGGGGTGGAGCAGCCCCAGCATTTT. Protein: CAIRGTGVEQPQHF.

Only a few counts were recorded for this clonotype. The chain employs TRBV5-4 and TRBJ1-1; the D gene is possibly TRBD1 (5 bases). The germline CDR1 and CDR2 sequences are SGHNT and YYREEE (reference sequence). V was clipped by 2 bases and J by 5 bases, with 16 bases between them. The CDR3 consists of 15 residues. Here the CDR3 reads CASSFYRFEGTEAFF. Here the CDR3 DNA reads TGTGCCAGCAGCTTTTACAGGTTTGAGGGGACTGAAGCTTTCTTT.

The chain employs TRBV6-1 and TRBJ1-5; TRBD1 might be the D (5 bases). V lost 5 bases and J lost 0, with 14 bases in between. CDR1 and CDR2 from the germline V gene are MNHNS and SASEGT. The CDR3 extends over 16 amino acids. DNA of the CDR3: TGTGCCAGCAGTTACGGGGCCCCTTATAGCAATCAGCCCCAGCATTTT. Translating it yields CASSYGAPYSNQPQHF.

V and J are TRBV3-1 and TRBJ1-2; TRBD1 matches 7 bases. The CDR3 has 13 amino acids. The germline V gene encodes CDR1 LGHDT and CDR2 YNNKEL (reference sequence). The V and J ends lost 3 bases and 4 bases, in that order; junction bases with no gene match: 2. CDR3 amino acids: CASSHEGAYGYTF. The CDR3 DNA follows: TGTGCCAGCAGCCACGAGGGGGCCTATGGCTACACCTTC. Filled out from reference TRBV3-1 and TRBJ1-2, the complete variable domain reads DTAVSQTPKYLVTQMGNDKSIKCEQNLGHDTMYWYKQDSKKFLKIMFSYNNKELIINETVPNRFSPKSPDKAHLNLHINSLELGDSAVYFCASSHEGAYGYTFGSGTRLTVV.

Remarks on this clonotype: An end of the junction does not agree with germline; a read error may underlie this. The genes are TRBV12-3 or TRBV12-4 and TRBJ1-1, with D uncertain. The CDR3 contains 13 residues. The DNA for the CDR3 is TGTGCCAGCAGTTTAGGCCCTAACATTGAAGCTTTCTTT. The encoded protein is CASSLGPNIEAFF.